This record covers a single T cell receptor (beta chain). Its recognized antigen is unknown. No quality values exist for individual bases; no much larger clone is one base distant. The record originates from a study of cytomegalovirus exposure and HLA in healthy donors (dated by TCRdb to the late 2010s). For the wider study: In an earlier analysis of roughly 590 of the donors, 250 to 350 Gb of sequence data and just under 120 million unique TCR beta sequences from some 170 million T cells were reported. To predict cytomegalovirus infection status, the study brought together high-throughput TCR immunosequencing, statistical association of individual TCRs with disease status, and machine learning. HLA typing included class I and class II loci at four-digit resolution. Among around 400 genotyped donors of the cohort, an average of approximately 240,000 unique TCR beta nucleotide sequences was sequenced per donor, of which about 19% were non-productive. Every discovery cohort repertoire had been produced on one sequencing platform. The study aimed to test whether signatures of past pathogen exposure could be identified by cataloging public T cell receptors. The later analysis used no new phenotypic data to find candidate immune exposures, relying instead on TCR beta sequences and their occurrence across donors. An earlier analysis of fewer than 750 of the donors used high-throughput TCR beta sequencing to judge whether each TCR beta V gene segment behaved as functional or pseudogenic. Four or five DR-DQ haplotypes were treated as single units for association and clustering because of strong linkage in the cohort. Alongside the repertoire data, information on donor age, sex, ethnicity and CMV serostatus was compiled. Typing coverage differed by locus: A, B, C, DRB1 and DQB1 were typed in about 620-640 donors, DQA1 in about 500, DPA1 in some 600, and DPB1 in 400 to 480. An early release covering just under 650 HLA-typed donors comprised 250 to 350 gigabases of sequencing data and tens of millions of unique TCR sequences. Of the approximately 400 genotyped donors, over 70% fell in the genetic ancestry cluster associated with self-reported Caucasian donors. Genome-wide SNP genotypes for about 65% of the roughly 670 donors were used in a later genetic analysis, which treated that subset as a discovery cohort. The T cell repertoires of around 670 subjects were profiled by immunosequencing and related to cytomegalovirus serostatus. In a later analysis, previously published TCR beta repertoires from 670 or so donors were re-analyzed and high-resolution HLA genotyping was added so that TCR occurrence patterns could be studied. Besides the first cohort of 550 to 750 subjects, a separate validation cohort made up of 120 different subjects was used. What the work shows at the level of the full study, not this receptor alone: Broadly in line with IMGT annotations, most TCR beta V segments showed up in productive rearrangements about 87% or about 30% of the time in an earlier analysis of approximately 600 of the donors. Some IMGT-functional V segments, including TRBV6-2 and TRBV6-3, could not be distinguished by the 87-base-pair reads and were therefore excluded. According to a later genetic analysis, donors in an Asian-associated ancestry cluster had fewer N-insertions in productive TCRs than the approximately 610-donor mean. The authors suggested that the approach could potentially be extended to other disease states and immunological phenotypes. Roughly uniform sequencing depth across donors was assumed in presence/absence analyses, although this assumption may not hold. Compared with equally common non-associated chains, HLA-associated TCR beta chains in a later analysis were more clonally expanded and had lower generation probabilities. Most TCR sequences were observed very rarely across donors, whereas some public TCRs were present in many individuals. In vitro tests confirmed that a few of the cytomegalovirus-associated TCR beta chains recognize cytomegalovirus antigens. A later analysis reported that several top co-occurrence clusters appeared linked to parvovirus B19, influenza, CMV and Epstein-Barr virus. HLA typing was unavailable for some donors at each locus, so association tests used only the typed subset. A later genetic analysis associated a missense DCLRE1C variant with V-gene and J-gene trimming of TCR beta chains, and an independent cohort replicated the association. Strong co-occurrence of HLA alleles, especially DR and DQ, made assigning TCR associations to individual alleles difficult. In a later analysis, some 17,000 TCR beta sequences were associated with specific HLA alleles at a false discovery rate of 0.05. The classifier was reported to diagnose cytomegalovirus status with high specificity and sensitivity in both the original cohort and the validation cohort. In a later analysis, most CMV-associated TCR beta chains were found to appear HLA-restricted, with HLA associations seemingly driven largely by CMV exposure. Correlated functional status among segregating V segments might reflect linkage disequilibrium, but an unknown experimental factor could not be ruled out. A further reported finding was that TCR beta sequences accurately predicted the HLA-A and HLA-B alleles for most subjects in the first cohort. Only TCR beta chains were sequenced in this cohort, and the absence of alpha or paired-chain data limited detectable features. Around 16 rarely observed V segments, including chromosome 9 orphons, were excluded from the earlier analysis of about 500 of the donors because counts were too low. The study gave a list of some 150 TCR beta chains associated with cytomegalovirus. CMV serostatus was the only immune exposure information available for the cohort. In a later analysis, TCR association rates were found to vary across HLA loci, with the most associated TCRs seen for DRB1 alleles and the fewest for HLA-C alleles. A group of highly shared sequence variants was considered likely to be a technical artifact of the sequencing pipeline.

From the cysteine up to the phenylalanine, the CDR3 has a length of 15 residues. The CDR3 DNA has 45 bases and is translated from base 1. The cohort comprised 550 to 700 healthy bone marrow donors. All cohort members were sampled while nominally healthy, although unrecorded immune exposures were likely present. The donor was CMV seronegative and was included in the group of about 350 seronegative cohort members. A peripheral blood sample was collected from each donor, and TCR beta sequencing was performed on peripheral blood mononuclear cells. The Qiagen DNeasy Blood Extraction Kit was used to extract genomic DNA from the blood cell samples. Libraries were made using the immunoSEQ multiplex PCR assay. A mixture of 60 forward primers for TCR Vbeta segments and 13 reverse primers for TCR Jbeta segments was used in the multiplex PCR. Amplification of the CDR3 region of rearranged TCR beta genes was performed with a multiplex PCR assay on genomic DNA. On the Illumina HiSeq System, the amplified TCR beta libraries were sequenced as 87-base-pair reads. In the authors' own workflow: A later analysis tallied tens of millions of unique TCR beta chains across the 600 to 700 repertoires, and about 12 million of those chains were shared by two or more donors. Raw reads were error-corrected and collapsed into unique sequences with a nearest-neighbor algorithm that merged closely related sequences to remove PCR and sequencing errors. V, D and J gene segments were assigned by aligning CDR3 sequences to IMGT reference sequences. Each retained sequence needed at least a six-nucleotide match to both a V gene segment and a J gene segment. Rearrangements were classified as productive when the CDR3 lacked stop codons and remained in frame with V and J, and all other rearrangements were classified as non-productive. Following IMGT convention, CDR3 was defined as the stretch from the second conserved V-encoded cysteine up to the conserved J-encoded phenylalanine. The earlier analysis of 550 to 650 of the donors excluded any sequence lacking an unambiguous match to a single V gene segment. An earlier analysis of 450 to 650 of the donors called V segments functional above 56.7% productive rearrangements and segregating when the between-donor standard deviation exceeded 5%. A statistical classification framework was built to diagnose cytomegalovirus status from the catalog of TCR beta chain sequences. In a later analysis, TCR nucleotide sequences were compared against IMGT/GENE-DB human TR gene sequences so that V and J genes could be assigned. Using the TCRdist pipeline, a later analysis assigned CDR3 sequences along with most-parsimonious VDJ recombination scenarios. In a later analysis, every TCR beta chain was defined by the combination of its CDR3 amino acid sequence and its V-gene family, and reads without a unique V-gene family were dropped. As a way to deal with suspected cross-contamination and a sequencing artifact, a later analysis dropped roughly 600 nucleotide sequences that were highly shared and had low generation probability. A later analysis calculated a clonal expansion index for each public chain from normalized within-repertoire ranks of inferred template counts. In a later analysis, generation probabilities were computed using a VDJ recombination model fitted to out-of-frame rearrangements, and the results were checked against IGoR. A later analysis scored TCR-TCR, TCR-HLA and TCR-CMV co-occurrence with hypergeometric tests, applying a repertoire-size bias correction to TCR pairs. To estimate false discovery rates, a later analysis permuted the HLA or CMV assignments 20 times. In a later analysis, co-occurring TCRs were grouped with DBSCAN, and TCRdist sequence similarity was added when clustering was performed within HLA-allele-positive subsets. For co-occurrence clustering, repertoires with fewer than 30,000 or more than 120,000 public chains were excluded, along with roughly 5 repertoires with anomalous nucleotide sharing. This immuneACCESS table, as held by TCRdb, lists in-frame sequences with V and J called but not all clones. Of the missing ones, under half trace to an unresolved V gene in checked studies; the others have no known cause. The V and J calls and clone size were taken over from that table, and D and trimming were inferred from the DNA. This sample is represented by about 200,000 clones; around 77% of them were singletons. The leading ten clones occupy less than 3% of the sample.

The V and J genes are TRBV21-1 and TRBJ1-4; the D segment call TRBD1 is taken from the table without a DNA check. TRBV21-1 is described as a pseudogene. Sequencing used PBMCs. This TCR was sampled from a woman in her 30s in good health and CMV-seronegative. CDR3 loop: CASSKKGAWDEKLFF. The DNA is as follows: TGTGCCAGCAGCAAAAAGGGGGCCTGGGATGAAAAACTGTTTTTT.